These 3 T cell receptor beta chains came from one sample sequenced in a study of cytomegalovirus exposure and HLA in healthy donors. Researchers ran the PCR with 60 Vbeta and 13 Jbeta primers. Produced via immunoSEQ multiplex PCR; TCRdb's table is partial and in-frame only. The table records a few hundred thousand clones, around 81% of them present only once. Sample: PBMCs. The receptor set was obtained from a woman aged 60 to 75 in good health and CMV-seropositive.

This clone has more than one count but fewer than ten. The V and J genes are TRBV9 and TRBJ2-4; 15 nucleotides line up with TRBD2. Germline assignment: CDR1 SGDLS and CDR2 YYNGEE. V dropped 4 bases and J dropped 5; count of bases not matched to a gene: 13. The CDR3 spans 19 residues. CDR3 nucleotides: TGTGCCAGCAGCAAAGGGACTAGCGGGAGGCACTCCTACCAAAACATTCAGTACTTC. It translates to CASSKGTSGRHSYQNIQYF.

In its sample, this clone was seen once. DNA of the CDR3: TGTGCCAGCAGCTTAGAGGGAGATCAGCCCCAGCATTTT. Protein: CASSLEGDQPQHF. J is TRBJ1-5 and V is TRBV7-9, with D unclear. Trimming stripped 1 base from V and 5 bases from J, with 6 bases between. The CDR3 covers 13 residues. Germline CDR1 SEHNR, CDR2 FQNEAQ (reference sequence).

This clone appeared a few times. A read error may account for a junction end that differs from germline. CDR3 residues: CSSSPPVSATNEKLFF. As DNA, the CDR3 is TGTTCCAGCAGCCCCCCGGTCTCGGCAACTAATGAAAAACTGTTTTTT. The V call is TRBV7-9, the J call TRBJ1-4, with D unclear. The germline V gene has CDR1 SEHNR and CDR2 FQNEAQ (reference sequence). This CDR3 is 16 amino acids long.